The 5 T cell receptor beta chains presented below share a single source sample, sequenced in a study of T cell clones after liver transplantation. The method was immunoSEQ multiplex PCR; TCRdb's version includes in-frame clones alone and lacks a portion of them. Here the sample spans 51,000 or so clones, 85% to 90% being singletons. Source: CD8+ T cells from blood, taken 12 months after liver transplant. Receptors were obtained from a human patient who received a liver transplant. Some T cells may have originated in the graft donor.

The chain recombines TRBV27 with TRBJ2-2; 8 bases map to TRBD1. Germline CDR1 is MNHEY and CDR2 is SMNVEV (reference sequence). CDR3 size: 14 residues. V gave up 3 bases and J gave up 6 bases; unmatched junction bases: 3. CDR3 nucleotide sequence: TGTGCCAGCAGTTTCTCAGGGGGCGCCGGGGAGCTGTTTTTT. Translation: CASSFSGGAGELFF.

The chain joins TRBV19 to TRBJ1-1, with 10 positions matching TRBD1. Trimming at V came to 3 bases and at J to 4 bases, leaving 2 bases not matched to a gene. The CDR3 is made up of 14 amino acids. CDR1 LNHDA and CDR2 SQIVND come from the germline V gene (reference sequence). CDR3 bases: TGTGCCAGTAGTATGGGACAGGGGAGCACTGAAGCTTTCTTT. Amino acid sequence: CASSMGQGSTEAFF.

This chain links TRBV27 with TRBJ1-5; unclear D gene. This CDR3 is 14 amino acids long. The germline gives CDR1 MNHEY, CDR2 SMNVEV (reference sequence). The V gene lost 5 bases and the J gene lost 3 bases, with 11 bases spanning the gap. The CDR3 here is CASSQPGLNQPQHF. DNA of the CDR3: TGTGCCAGCAGTCAGCCGGGTCTCAATCAGCCCCAGCATTTT.

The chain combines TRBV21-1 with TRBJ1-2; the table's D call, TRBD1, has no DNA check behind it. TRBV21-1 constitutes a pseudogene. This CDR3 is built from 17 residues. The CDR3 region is CASSKFGRARLFYGYTF. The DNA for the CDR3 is TGTGCCAGCAGCAAATTTGGCAGGGCCCGGCTTTTCTATGGCTACACCTTC.

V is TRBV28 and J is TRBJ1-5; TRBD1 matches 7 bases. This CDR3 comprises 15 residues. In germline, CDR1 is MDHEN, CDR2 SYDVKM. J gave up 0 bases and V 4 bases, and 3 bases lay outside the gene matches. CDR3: CASSSWTGSNQPQHF. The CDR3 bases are TGTGCCAGCAGTTCGTGGACAGGTAGCAATCAGCCCCAGCATTTT.